Sequencing of this TCR beta chain was carried out in a study of blood T cell repertoires in COVID-19 (dated by TCRdb to 2020 to 2021). Regarding the complete study: The collaborator samples originated in the United States, Italy and Spain and spanned the acute and convalescent phases of COVID-19. Where available, HLA class I and class II types were taken from metadata supplied by the sample provider and were not determined by assay-based typing. The samples were drawn from the first 160 participants of the ongoing ImmuneRACE study and from 1,254 subjects provided by 6 global collaborators. Subjects who had been exposed to COVID-19, were actively infected with it, or had recovered from it provided the deeply sampled blood TCRbeta repertoires that made up the dataset. A de-identified subject ID, COVID-19 status, age in years and sex were almost always included in the sample metadata. The repertoires were made available in a free public database intended to serve as a resource for research on the immune response to SARS-CoV-2. The material from the prospective study consisted of cDNA or gDNA derived from T cells, B-cell-depleted T cells, or PBMCs.

TCRbeta CDR3 regions were amplified from genomic DNA by means of the immunoSEQ Assay, a bias-controlled multiplex PCR. The authors' analysis ran thus. Nucleated cell counts per sample were estimated from amplification of reference gene primers within the assay. To quantify the absolute abundance of each unique TCRbeta CDR3 rearrangement, sequence reads were collapsed and filtered. Productive Simpson clonality was computed per sample as the square root of Simpson's diversity index over productive rearrangements. Held by TCRdb, this immuneACCESS table contains in-frame sequences only and omits some clones. Under half of the omission traces to an unresolved V gene where checked; the cause of the rest is unknown. That table gives V, J and clone size, and the DNA gave D and trimming. In all, the sample holds 130,000 to 150,000 clones, and about nine tenths of those were seen once. The top ten hold roughly 10% of the sample.

This clone was recorded once. No cognate antigen has been identified for it. No base quality information exists; no much larger clone differs at one position. Counted from cysteine to phenylalanine, this CDR3 has 15 amino acids. Only CDR3 DNA remains: 45 bases, in frame from the first base. The germline V gene (reference sequence) gives CDR1 as SEHNR and CDR2 as FQNEAQ. The V end loses 5 bases and the J end loses 0 bases, and a stretch of 10 bases separates them. What the authors observed across the whole study: How much clinical and demographic metadata was included differed by source and by participant, and the metadata was provided uncurated.

Whole blood was collected in K2EDTA tubes by collaborating institutions according to the institutions' own protocols. For TCRbeta analysis, collaborators shipped samples in one of three forms: frozen whole blood, isolated PBMCs, or DNA extracted from either of those sample types. Sequenced input: peripheral blood. The rearrangement combines TRBV7-9 with TRBJ1-4, and the D gene may be TRBD1, 6 bases matching. This receptor was obtained from a man over 45 with active or convalescent COVID-19. This receptor carries the CDR3 CASSAGVATNEKLFF. In nucleotides, the sequence is TGTGCCAGCAGCGCAGGGGTGGCAACTAATGAAAAACTGTTTTTT.